The 20 T cell receptor beta chains below all came from one sample that was sequenced in a study of regulatory T cells in long-lasting Graves disease (dated by TCRdb to the early 2020s). In light of the paper, this sample's time point label describes: newly diagnosed GD, antithyroid drugs for less than 3 months. RNA was extracted from PBMCs in TRIzol for both TCR sequencing and RNA sequencing. Libraries came from multiplex PCR. Sequencing used an Illumina HiSeq 4000. To build TCR beta libraries, CDR3 regions were amplified by Arm-PCR using iRepertoire HTBI primers. The public reads were run again by TCRdb, first through fastp at Q25 and then through MiXCR, and only productive beta chains were kept. CDR3 protein duplicates are merged, each entry listing the most common genes and DNA. This sample lists under 700,000 distinct CDR3 sequences; more than 15% were detected once. In total, the top ten clones hold about 25% of the sample.

These data were also reused for a study on T cells in Graves' hyperthyroidism and ophthalmopathy.

This specimen was peripheral blood mononuclear cells (PBMCs), taken at new diagnosis, from a patient treated with antithyroid drugs. Receptors were obtained from a woman aged 35-65 years with Graves disease. Donor details come from another sample of the same person, matched by shared clones.

This clonotype has at least ten counts. V and J are TRBV12-3 or TRBV12-4 and TRBJ1-2; 8 bases agree with TRBD1. With V trimmed by 4 bases and J by 2 bases, 3 bases remained unmatched. CDR3 length: 14 residues. Written as DNA, the CDR3 is TGTGCCAGCAGTTCGGACAGGGCCAACTATGGCTACACCTTC. Its translation is CASSSDRANYGYTF.

The rearrangement links TRBV29-1 to TRBJ2-3; 7 nucleotides align to TRBD1. V lost 4 bases, J lost 1 base, and 5 bases stayed unmatched. Germline V lookup: CDR1 SQVTM, CDR2 ANQGSEA. The CDR3 length is 14 residues. The CDR3 here is CSVVGQGGTDTQYF. The CDR3 region has the DNA TGCAGCGTTGTGGGTCAGGGGGGCACAGATACGCAGTATTTT.

This clonotype was seen a handful of times. The rearrangement uses TRBV9 and TRBJ2-2, with 7 bases fitting TRBD2. V trimming: 0 bases; J trimming: 2 bases; junction bases outside the gene matches: 7. The CDR3 consists of 17 residues. Germline V lookup: CDR1 SGDLS, CDR2 YYNGEE. Here the CDR3 DNA reads TGTGCCAGCAGCGTAGGTCTCCTAGCGGCTAACACCGGGGAGCTGTTTTTT. It codes for CASSVGLLAANTGELFF.

This chain uses TRBV5-1 with TRBJ1-1; 7 nucleotides align to TRBD1. Germline lookup yields CDR1 SGHRS and CDR2 YFSETQ. CDR3 size: 15 residues. V shed 0 bases, J shed 6 bases, and the junction held 8 bases outside the gene matches. In nucleotides, the CDR3 is TGCGCCAGCAGCTTGGCCGAACAGGGGATACCTGAAGCTTTCTTT. This encodes CASSLAEQGIPEAFF.

This chain connects TRBV20-1 to TRBJ1-2, with D tentatively TRBD1 (6 bases). Trimming removed 1 base from V and 2 bases from J, with 23 bases in between. The CDR3 consists of 18 residues. CDR1 is DFQATT and CDR2 is SNEGSKA in the germline V gene (reference sequence). The DNA for the CDR3 is TGCAGTGCTAGAGCCGCGACAGGTCTTCGAACCCTGAACTATGGCTACACCTTC. Translated, it gives CSARAATGLRTLNYGYTF.

In its sample, this clonotype was seen many times. A junction end diverges from the germline sequence, so it may reflect a read error. This chain uses TRBV5-1 with TRBJ1-1; D uncertain. Germline CDR1 reads SGHRS; CDR2 reads YFSETQ. There are 14 residues in the CDR3. The CDR3 loop is CTSSLSSADPEAFF. The CDR3 DNA is TGCACCAGCAGCTTATCGTCCGCGGATCCTGAAGCTTTCTTT.

V and J are TRBV12-5 and TRBJ2-1, with 7 bases identical to TRBD2. CDR3 size: 17 residues. V shed 1 base, J shed 2 bases, and the junction held 8 bases outside the gene matches. Germline lookup yields CDR1 LGHNT and CDR2 FRNRAP. The CDR3 spells CASGLDLSGLAYNEQFF. CDR3 DNA: TGTGCTAGTGGTTTGGACCTTAGCGGGTTGGCCTACAATGAGCAGTTCTTC.

This clonotype appeared a few times. The chain recombines TRBV7-9 with TRBJ2-2, with 7 bases matching TRBD1. There are 16 residues in the CDR3. With V trimmed by 0 bases and J by 4 bases, 5 bases remained unmatched. From germline, CDR1 is SEHNR and CDR2 FQNEAQ (reference sequence). CDR3 in amino acids: CASSLATGSSTGELFF. The CDR3 DNA sequence: TGTGCCAGCAGCTTAGCGACAGGGTCGAGCACCGGGGAGCTGTTTTTT.

Many counts were recorded for this clonotype. The chain employs TRBV10-3 and TRBJ1-1; D unresolved. The V gene's germline CDR1 is ENHRY and CDR2 SYGVKD. V was clipped by 0 bases and J by 0 bases, with 5 bases between them. This CDR3 has 14 residues. CDR3 sequence (DNA): TGTGCCATCAGTGAGTCTTGGGTGAACACTGAAGCTTTCTTT. It is translated as CAISESWVNTEAFF.

This clonotype was counted at least ten times. The V and J genes are TRBV12-3 or TRBV12-4 and TRBJ1-5; D unresolved. The germline V and J ends were trimmed by 7 bases and 0 bases, with 19 bases remaining between them. CDR3 length: 17 residues. CDR3 in DNA: TGTGCCAGCACCCGATGGTGGGAGACCGATAGCAATCAGCCCCAGCATTTT. Residues: CASTRWWETDSNQPQHF.

This clonotype was detected ten times or more. V usage is TRBV4-1 and J usage is TRBJ2-7; tentative D call: TRBD2 (5 bases). The V end was cut by 0 bases, the J end by 6 bases, with 15 bases between. Germline V gene data show CDR1 as MGHRA and CDR2 as YSYEKL. The CDR3 is 15 residues long. The DNA for the CDR3 is TGCGCCAGCAGCCAAGATCCCGCAACTAGTCTCGAGCAGTACTTC. This gives the protein CASSQDPATSLEQYF.

As concerns this clonotype: A read error may be the cause here, since a much bigger clone is one base away. CDR3 sequence reads: CASSRLGREETQYF. The DNA for the CDR3 is TGTGCCAGCAGCAGACTAGGAAGGGAAGAGACCCAGTACTTC. The chain carries TRBV6-2 or TRBV6-3 and TRBJ2-5; the D gene is possibly TRBD2 (6 bases). The CDR3 consists of 14 residues. The germline V and J ends were trimmed by 6 bases and 3 bases, with 14 bases remaining between them. Germline V CDR1 and CDR2: MNHEY, SVGEGT.

The chain is built from TRBV19 and TRBJ1-5; 9 bases align to TRBD1. Trimming took 5 bases from V and 6 from J; bases not matched to a gene: 11. Germline assignment: CDR1 LNHDA and CDR2 SQIVND (reference sequence). This CDR3 is built from 16 residues. CDR3 in amino acids: CASSSYRQGGSQPQHF. CDR3 in DNA: TGTGCCAGTAGTTCCTACAGACAGGGGGGATCTCAGCCCCAGCATTTT.

In its sample, this clonotype was seen many times. The chain recombines TRBV2 with TRBJ1-6, with D unclear. CDR1 is SNHLY, CDR2 FYNNEI, per germline. Between the trimmed V and J ends, which lost 6 bases and 11 bases, there was a span of 8 bases. There are 11 residues in the CDR3. Written as DNA, the CDR3 is TGTGCCAGCAGGCTAGAAGCACCCCTCCACTTT. Translation gives CASRLEAPLHF.

This clonotype was found a few times. This chain joins TRBV10-2 and TRBJ1-1; TRBD1 agrees at 7 bases. CDR1 WSHSY and CDR2 SAAADI come from the germline V gene. The CDR3 is 15 amino acids. J was trimmed by 3 bases and V by 8 bases; bases with no gene match: 12. CDR3 sequence reads: CASRLGGGFDTEAFF. CDR3 coding DNA: TGCGCCAGCCGATTAGGGGGCGGCTTCGACACTGAAGCTTTCTTT.

The chain recombines TRBV5-6 with TRBJ2-3; D is ambiguous. The CDR3 consists of 15 residues. Trimming shortened V by 1 base and J by 1 base, and 10 bases separated the two germline ends. CDR1 is SGHDT, CDR2 YYEEEE, per germline. The CDR3 loop is CASSLFQRGTDTQYF. CDR3 DNA sequence: TGTGCCAGCAGCTTGTTCCAGCGTGGCACAGATACGCAGTATTTT.

About this clonotype itself: It may be a read error: a sequence one base away is much more abundant. The chain links TRBV6-2 or TRBV6-3 to TRBJ1-5; D remains unclear. Germline assignment: CDR1 MNHEY and CDR2 SVGEGT. The CDR3 has 18 residues. CDR3 bases: TGTGCCAGCAGTTACTCGATAAGCAGCCCGTATAGCAATCAGCCCCAGCGTTTT. Amino acids: CASSYSISSPYSNQPQRF.

This clonotype was recorded a few times. The chain combines TRBV11-1 with TRBJ2-3; D possibly corresponds to TRBD2 (6 bases). Germline V CDR1 and CDR2: SGHAT, FQDESV (reference sequence). The CDR3 is 18 amino acids. Trimming shortened V by 3 bases and J by 4 bases, and 23 bases separated the two germline ends. The CDR3 DNA reads as TGTGCCAGCAGCTTGGGGTATTTGGTTTTTAGCGGATCAGATACGCAGTATTTT. This codes for CASSLGYLVFSGSDTQYF.

This clonotype was counted at least ten times. This chain joins TRBV5-5 and TRBJ1-1, with 8 bases identical to TRBD1. The CDR3 totals 16 residues. The germline V gene encodes CDR1 SGHKS and CDR2 YYEKEE (reference sequence). V lost 4 bases and J lost 1; bases outside the gene matches: 9. CDR3 nucleotides: TGTGCCAGCAGCCCTCCGGACAGGGCCGGGAACACTGAAGCTTTCTTT. This sequence encodes CASSPPDRAGNTEAFF.

This clonotype occurred many times. V gene TRBV15 combines with J gene TRBJ2-1; perhaps TRBD1 as D (5 bases). The germline V and J ends were trimmed by 3 bases and 6 bases, with 15 bases remaining between them. The CDR3 length is 15 residues. From germline, CDR1 is LNHNV and CDR2 YYDKDF (reference sequence). CDR3 amino acids: CATSRSNVGLNEQFF. The CDR3 DNA reads as TGTGCCACCAGCAGGTCAAACGTGGGGCTCAATGAGCAGTTCTTC.